The rows below give T cell receptor beta chains drawn from one sample of a study of blood T cell repertoires in COVID-19. This table comes from immunoSEQ multiplex PCR, and its TCRdb copy is limited to in-frame clones, with some not included. Among approximately 290,000 clones listed, roughly 92% were seen once. What was sequenced was peripheral blood. These receptors were obtained from a woman in her 30s with COVID-19, enrolled during active disease. CDR3s include the opening cysteine and the closing phenylalanine or tryptophan. The D gene is left open where the match is weak. Part of the rows lack a size; the others show once, few, many or a class for expanded clones.

J gene	V gene	clone size	D gene	CDR3 protein	CDR3 DNA
TRBJ1-2	TRBV28	.	.	CASSLSGFYGYTF	TGTGCCAGCAGTTTATCGGGATTCTATGGCTACACCTTC
TRBJ1-1	TRBV29-1	.	.	CSVTGTLNTEAFF	TGCAGCGTTACCGGGACACTGAACACTGAAGCTTTCTTT
TRBJ2-2	TRBV18	.	.	CASSPQGYTGELFF	TGTGCCAGCTCACCCCAGGGATACACCGGGGAGCTGTTTTTT
TRBJ2-5	TRBV12-3/TRBV12-4	.	TRBD2	CASRPGTIGTQYF	TGTGCCAGCAGGCCGGGGACTATCGGGACCCAGTACTTC
TRBJ1-5	TRBV6-2/TRBV6-3	.	TRBD1	CASSYSGWQGASNQPQHF	TGTGCCAGCAGTTACTCGGGATGGCAGGGGGCTAGCAATCAGCCCCAGCATTTT
TRBJ1-4	TRBV19	.	.	CASSLRGPNEKLFF	TGTGCCAGTAGCCTCAGGGGCCCTAATGAAAAACTGTTTTTT
TRBJ1-5	TRBV5-8	.	TRBD1	CASSLGDSLNQPQHF	TGTGCCAGCAGCTTGGGGGACAGCCTCAATCAGCCCCAGCATTTT
TRBJ1-4	TRBV30	.	TRBD1	CAWSRTGNEKLFF	TGTGCCTGGAGTCGGACAGGGAATGAAAAACTGTTTTTT
TRBJ2-7	TRBV2	.	.	CASNQVNEQYF	TGTGCCAGCAATCAGGTCAACGAGCAGTACTTC
TRBJ2-7	TRBV25-1	once	.	CASSESLASSYEQYF	TGTGCCAGCAGTGAATCGTTGGCTAGCTCCTACGAGCAGTACTTC
TRBJ2-7	TRBV14	.	TRBD1	CASSHRDRRAYEQYF	TGTGCCAGCAGCCACCGGGACAGGCGCGCCTACGAGCAGTACTTC
TRBJ1-2	TRBV2	.	.	CASSEGGANYGYTF	TGTGCCAGCAGTGAAGGGGGAGCTAACTATGGCTACACCTTC
TRBJ2-3	TRBV28	.	.	CASRGEADTQYF	TGTGCCAGCAGGGGGGAGGCGGATACGCAGTATTTT
TRBJ2-7	TRBV7-9	.	.	CASSLEVGSGYEQYF	TGTGCCAGCAGCTTAGAGGTCGGGAGTGGCTACGAGCAGTACTTC
TRBJ1-1	TRBV12-3/TRBV12-4	.	.	CASSLHSEAFF	TGTGCCAGCAGTTTACATTCTGAAGCTTTCTTT
TRBJ2-6	TRBV19	.	TRBD1	CASSTTGAASGANVLTF	TGTGCCAGTAGTACGACAGGGGCCGCCTCTGGGGCCAACGTCCTGACTTTC
TRBJ1-1	TRBV3-1/TRBV3-2	.	.	CASSPVIGDTEAFF	TGTGCCAGCAGCCCAGTAATAGGAGACACTGAAGCTTTCTTT
TRBJ1-1	TRBV6-5	.	TRBD1	CASTRGEASTEAFF	TGTGCCAGCACCAGGGGGGAGGCTAGCACTGAAGCTTTCTTT
TRBJ1-1	TRBV28	.	TRBD1	CASNPGQGNTEAFF	TGTGCCAGCAATCCGGGACAGGGGAACACTGAAGCTTTCTTT
TRBJ2-1	TRBV27	.	.	CASSFPGQHYNEQFF	TGTGCCAGCAGTTTCCCAGGACAGCACTACAATGAGCAGTTCTTC
TRBJ1-5	TRBV2	.	.	CASRIRGGGNQPQHF	TGTGCCAGCAGAATTAGGGGGGGCGGTAATCAGCCCCAGCATTTT
TRBJ1-6	TRBV18	.	.	CASSPADRTSSPLHF	TGTGCCAGCTCACCAGCTGACAGGACGAGCTCACCCCTCCACTTT
TRBJ1-1	TRBV6-5	.	.	CASSRGNTEAFF	TGTGCCAGCAGTCGAGGTAACACTGAAGCTTTCTTT
TRBJ2-7	TRBV7-8	.	TRBD1	CASSPGQGYEQYF	TGTGCCAGCAGCCCGGGACAGGGTTACGAGCAGTACTTC
TRBJ1-2	TRBV19	.	TRBD1	CASSTQGANYGYTF	TGTGCCAGTAGTACACAGGGGGCTAACTATGGCTACACCTTC
TRBJ1-1	TRBV6-5	.	.	CASRLQTVNTEAFF	TGTGCCAGCAGGCTACAGACGGTGAACACTGAAGCTTTCTTT
TRBJ2-1	TRBV5-1	.	TRBD2	CASSLFSGDYNEQFF	TGCGCCAGCAGCTTGTTCAGCGGGGACTACAATGAGCAGTTCTTC
TRBJ2-6	TRBV5-4	.	.	CASSWGQIFSGANVLTF	TGTGCCAGCAGCTGGGGACAAATCTTCTCTGGGGCCAACGTCCTGACTTTC
TRBJ2-1	TRBV19	once	TRBD2	CASSPTLASGRYEQFF	TGTGCCAGTAGTCCTACCTTGGCTAGCGGGAGGTATGAGCAGTTCTTC